Listed here are 19 T cell receptor beta chains from one sample, sequenced in a study of PD-1 blockade in classical Hodgkin lymphoma (dated by TCRdb to the early 2020s). Library method: the immunoSEQ multiplex PCR assay. This immuneACCESS table, as held by TCRdb, lists in-frame sequences with V and J called but not all clones. Of the missing ones, under half trace to an unresolved V gene in checked studies; the others have no known cause. For this sample there are about 93,000 clones; roughly 79% appear just once. The leading ten clones occupy roughly 15% of the sample. The sample's time point label, decoded: cycle 2 day 1 (C2D1) of nivolumab. Relapse after autologous stem cell transplantation had occurred in all trial patients, and cohorts A, B and C were distinguished by prior brentuximab vedotin exposure. The material was peripheral blood mononuclear cells (PBMCs), obtained before the second cycle of nivolumab. These receptors originate from a human donor with classical Hodgkin lymphoma.

This clone occurred once. This chain joins TRBV13 and TRBJ2-3; no clear D gene. The germline V gene encodes CDR1 PRHDT and CDR2 FYEKMQ (reference sequence). The CDR3 loop spans 15 amino acids. V gave up 0 bases and J gave up 4 bases, with 11 bases separating them. CDR3: CASSLGRGNADTQYF. The CDR3 bases are TGTGCCAGCAGCTTAGGCCGCGGCAACGCAGATACGCAGTATTTT.

V gene TRBV10-3 combines with J gene TRBJ2-1; D unresolved. Germline V gene data show CDR1 as ENHRY and CDR2 as SYGVKD. Trimming removed 0 bases at V and 10 bases at J, with 4 bases between. This CDR3 contains 11 residues. The CDR3 bases are TGTGCCATCAGTGAGTCTAGCGAGCAGTTCTTC. It codes for CAISESSEQFF.

This chain uses TRBV11-2 with TRBJ2-3; D gene ambiguous. This CDR3 has 12 amino acids. Looked up from germline, CDR1 is SGHAT and CDR2 is FQNNGV. V gave up 5 bases and J gave up 6 bases, with 9 bases separating them. The CDR3 coding sequence is TGTGCCAGCAGCCCCCTTGGGGATACGCAGTATTTT. Its translation is CASSPLGDTQYF.

This clone was seen once. The rearrangement joins TRBV19 to TRBJ2-6, with D unclear. Germline values: CDR1 LNHDA, CDR2 SQIVND (reference sequence). V was trimmed by 3 bases and J by 0 bases, leaving 6 bases between them. CDR3 length: 15 amino acids. The CDR3 loop reads CASSILSSGANVLTF. CDR3 sequence (DNA): TGTGCCAGTAGTATTCTCAGCTCTGGGGCCAACGTCCTGACTTTC.

The J gene is TRBJ1-3, the V gene TRBV27; D is undetermined. Per germline, CDR1 MNHEY and CDR2 SMNVEV (reference sequence). This CDR3 comprises 14 residues. The germline V and J ends were trimmed by 8 bases and 0 bases, with 11 bases remaining between them. The CDR3 nucleotides read TGTGCCAGCCGACTGAGTCACTCTGGAAACACCATATATTTT. This codes for CASRLSHSGNTIYF.

The rearrangement links TRBV4-1 to TRBJ1-4, with D tentatively TRBD1 (6 bases). From germline, CDR1 is MGHRA and CDR2 YSYEKL. The CDR3 sequence is 15 residues long. V lost 0 bases to trimming and J lost 10 bases, with 15 bases between them. In DNA form, the CDR3 reads TGCGCCAGCAGCCAAGAGGGGGGGGGCGCGGGAAAACTGTTTTTT. Its translation is CASSQEGGGAGKLFF.

V usage is TRBV2 and J usage is TRBJ2-7; a weak D match, TRBD1 (6 bases). Deletions cut 6 bases from V and 4 bases from J, with 7 bases between. CDR1 and CDR2 (germline): SNHLY, FYNNEI. The CDR3 totals 11 residues. This chain's CDR3 is CASSGQYEQYF. CDR3 coding DNA: TGTGCCAGCAGCGGACAGTACGAGCAGTACTTC.

The J gene is TRBJ1-5, the V gene TRBV5-4; D not certain. There are 14 residues in the CDR3. With 0 bases removed from V and 1 base from J, the gap between germline ends came to 5 bases. The germline V gene encodes CDR1 SGHNT and CDR2 YYREEE (reference sequence). CDR3 DNA sequence: TGTGCCAGCAGCTTGGGAGGGAGCAATCAGCCCCAGCATTTT. Translation gives CASSLGGSNQPQHF.

This clone came up once. The CDR3 DNA sequence: TGTGCCAGCACCTTAGCGGGAGGGCCCACAGATACGCAGTATTTT. Protein sequence: CASTLAGGPTDTQYF. The chain uses TRBV5-5 and TRBJ2-3; TRBD2 matches 11 bases. The V segment lost 6 bases and the J segment 2 bases; nucleotides outside the gene matches: 5. Per germline, CDR1 SGHKS and CDR2 YYEKEE (reference sequence). The CDR3 covers 15 residues.

The genes are TRBV19 and TRBJ2-7; D may be TRBD2 (6 bases). There are 13 residues in the CDR3. Germline values: CDR1 LNHDA, CDR2 SQIVND (reference sequence). Trimming cost V 3 bases and J 6 bases, with 12 bases left between them. CDR3 bases: TGTGCCAGTAGTATGTCCGGAGGGGCCGAGCAGTACTTC. Translation gives CASSMSGGAEQYF.

The V and J genes are TRBV6-6 and TRBJ2-7, with TRBD1 as a possible D gene (6 bases). CDR3 length: 14 amino acids. The V and J ends lost 6 bases and 0 bases respectively, with 12 bases between them. CDR1 MNHNY and CDR2 SVGAGI come from the germline V gene (reference sequence). This CDR3 reads CASRWDKLSYEQYF. The CDR3 coding sequence is TGTGCCAGCAGGTGGGACAAGCTCTCCTACGAGCAGTACTTC.

This sequence joins TRBV9 and TRBJ2-1; D might be TRBD2 (6 bases). Germline loops: CDR1 SGDLS, CDR2 YYNGEE. V gave up 4 bases and J gave up 8 bases, with 19 bases separating them. There are 15 residues in the CDR3. The CDR3 region has the DNA TGTGCCAGCAGCTCCCGGTGGAGGGTTGGGGATGAGCAGTTCTTC. Translation: CASSSRWRVGDEQFF.

The chain carries TRBV5-1 and TRBJ1-1, with TRBD1 matching 7 bases. CDR3 length equals 14 residues. V lost 2 bases and J lost 3; bases outside the gene matches: 4. CDR1 and CDR2 (germline): SGHRS, YFSETQ. The CDR3 sequence is CASSFITGDTEAFF. CDR3 sequence (DNA): TGCGCCAGCAGCTTTATTACAGGGGACACTGAAGCTTTCTTT.

This clone was counted a few times. This chain links TRBV5-1 with TRBJ2-7, with D possibly TRBD2 on 6 matching bases. Trimming cost V 4 bases and J 0 bases, with 8 bases left between them. Germline CDR1 is SGHRS and CDR2 is YFSETQ. There are 13 residues in the CDR3. CDR3: CASSGTSSYEQYF. The CDR3 DNA follows: TGCGCCAGCAGCGGGACTTCCTCCTACGAGCAGTACTTC. Together with reference TRBV5-1 and TRBJ2-7, the CDR3 gives the full variable domain: KAGVTQTPRYLIKTRGQQVTLSCSPISGHRSVSWYQQTPGQGLQFLFEYFSETQRNKGNFPGRFSGRQFSNSRSEMNVSTLELGDSALYLCASSGTSSYEQYFGPGTRLTVT.

The chain recombines TRBV6-1 with TRBJ2-3; TRBD2 agrees at 13 bases. Looked up from germline, CDR1 is MNHNS and CDR2 is SASEGT. The CDR3 extends over 13 amino acids. V lost 8 bases and J lost 7; bases outside the gene matches: 3. Here the CDR3 DNA reads TGTGCCAGCGGGACTAGCGGGGAGAATACGCAGTATTTT. As protein: CASGTSGENTQYF.

This clone turned up a few times. The rearrangement joins TRBV7-2 to TRBJ2-1; D is ambiguous. The CDR3 is 16 amino acids. Germline CDR1 and CDR2: SGHTA and FQGNSA. V was clipped by 6 bases and J by 0 bases, with 15 bases between them. The CDR3 loop is CASRRIGGSSYNEQFF. The CDR3 DNA reads as TGTGCCAGCAGACGAATCGGCGGAAGCTCCTACAATGAGCAGTTCTTC.

V is TRBV28 and J is TRBJ2-7, with D possibly being TRBD2 (6 bases). Germline CDR1 is MDHEN and CDR2 is SYDVKM. V was clipped by 6 bases and J by 0 bases, with 15 bases between them. CDR3 length equals 15 residues. The CDR3 sequence is CASRDSSASSYEQYF. CDR3 in DNA: TGTGCCAGCAGGGACTCTAGCGCAAGCTCCTACGAGCAGTACTTC.

V usage is TRBV20-1 and J usage is TRBJ2-2; D uncertain. Germline values: CDR1 DFQATT, CDR2 SNEGSKA (reference sequence). CDR3 length: 11 amino acids. Trimming stripped 2 bases from V and 7 bases from J, with 5 bases between. The CDR3 loop reads CSARRVGELFF. The CDR3 nucleotides are TGCAGTGCTAGACGGGTCGGGGAGCTGTTTTTT.

The chain has TRBV6-5 and TRBJ2-5; the D call may be TRBD1 or TRBD2 (5 bases each). V lost 5 bases and J lost 3, with 13 bases in between. Per germline, CDR1 MNHEY and CDR2 SVGAGI. This CDR3 is built from 14 residues. Here the CDR3 reads CASSAGTGKETQYF. CDR3 nucleotide sequence: TGTGCCAGCAGTGCCGGGACGGGGAAAGAGACCCAGTACTTC.